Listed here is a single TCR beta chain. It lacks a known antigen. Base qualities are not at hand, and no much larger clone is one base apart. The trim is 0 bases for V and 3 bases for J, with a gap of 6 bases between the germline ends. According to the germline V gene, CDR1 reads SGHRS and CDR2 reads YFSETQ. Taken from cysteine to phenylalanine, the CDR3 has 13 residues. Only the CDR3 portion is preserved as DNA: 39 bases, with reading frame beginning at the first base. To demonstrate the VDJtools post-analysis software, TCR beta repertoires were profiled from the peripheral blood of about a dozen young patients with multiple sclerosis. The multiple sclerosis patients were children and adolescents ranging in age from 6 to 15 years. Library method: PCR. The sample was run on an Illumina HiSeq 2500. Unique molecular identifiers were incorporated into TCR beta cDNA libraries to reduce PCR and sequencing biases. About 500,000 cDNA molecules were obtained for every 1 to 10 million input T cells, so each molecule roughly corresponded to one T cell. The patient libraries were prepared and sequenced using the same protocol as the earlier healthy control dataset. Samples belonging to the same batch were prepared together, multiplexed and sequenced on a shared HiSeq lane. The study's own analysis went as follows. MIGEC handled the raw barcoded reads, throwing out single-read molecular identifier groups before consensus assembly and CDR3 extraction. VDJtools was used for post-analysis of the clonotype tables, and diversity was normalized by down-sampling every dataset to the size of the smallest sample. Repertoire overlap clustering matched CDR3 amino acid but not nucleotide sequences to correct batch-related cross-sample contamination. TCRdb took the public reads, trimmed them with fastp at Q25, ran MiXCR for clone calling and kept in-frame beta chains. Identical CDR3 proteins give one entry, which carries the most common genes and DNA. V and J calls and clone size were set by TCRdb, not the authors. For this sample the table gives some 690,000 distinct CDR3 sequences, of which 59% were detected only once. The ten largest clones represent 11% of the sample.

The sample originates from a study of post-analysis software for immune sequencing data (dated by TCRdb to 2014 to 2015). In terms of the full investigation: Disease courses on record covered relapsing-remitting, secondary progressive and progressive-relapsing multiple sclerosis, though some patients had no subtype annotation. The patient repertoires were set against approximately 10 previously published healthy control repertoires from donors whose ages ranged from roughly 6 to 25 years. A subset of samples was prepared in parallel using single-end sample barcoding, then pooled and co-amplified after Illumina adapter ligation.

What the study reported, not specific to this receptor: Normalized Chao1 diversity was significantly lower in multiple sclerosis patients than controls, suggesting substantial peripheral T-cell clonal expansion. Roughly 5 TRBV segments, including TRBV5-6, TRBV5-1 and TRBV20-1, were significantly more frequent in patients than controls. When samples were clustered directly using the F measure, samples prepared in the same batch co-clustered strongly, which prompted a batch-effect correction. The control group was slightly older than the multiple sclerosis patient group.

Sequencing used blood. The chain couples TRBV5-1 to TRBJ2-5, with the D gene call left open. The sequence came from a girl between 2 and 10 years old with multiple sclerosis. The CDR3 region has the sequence CASSLEFEETQYF. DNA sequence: TGCGCCAGCAGCTTGGAATTCGAAGAGACCCAGTACTTC.